A single sample gave rise to the 28 T cell receptor beta chains below, sequenced in a study of blood T cell repertoires in COVID-19. The method was immunoSEQ multiplex PCR; TCRdb's version includes in-frame clones alone and lacks a portion of them. The data show approximately 250,000 clones, around 84% seen once. Sample: peripheral blood. These receptors were collected from a woman aged 55 to 70 with COVID-19, enrolled during active disease.

This clone turned up a few times. V is TRBV9 and J is TRBJ2-2, with D possibly matching TRBD2 (7 bases). The CDR3 is made up of 17 amino acids. The germline gives CDR1 SGDLS, CDR2 YYNGEE. Trimming stripped 0 bases from V and 5 bases from J, with 17 bases between. CDR3 sequence: CASSVAPGGGGTGELFF. Here the CDR3 DNA reads TGTGCCAGCAGCGTAGCTCCCGGGGGAGGGGGGACCGGGGAGCTGTTTTTT.

CDR3 in DNA: TGTGCCAGTAGTACCGGGACTGGGAATGAGCAGTTCTTC. This encodes CASSTGTGNEQFF. V usage is TRBV19 and J usage is TRBJ2-1; maybe TRBD2 (6 bases). CDR3 size: 13 residues. The V gene lost 4 bases and the J gene lost 7 bases, with 11 bases spanning the gap. Germline V CDR1 and CDR2: LNHDA, SQIVND (reference sequence). The complete variable domain, with remaining parts taken from reference TRBV19 and TRBJ2-1, reads DGGITQSPKYLFRKEGQNVTLSCEQNLNHDAMYWYRQDPGQGLRLIYYSQIVNDFQKGDIAEGYSVSREKKESFPLTVTSAQKNPTAFYLCASSTGTGNEQFFGPGTRLTVL.

The chain carries TRBV20-1 and TRBJ2-3; no reliable D call. The CDR3 contains 10 residues. Per the germline V gene, CDR1 is DFQATT and CDR2 is SNEGSKA (reference sequence). Trimming pared 5 bases from V and 2 bases from J, leaving 2 bases between. CDR3 protein: CSAYTDTQYF. For the CDR3, the DNA is TGCAGTGCTTACACAGATACGCAGTATTTT.

This chain joins TRBV5-1 and TRBJ2-7, with 9 bases lining up with TRBD1. Germline CDR1 is SGHRS and CDR2 is YFSETQ. V trimming: 4 bases; J trimming: 0 bases; junction bases outside the gene matches: 5. This CDR3 comprises 15 residues. For the CDR3, the DNA is TGCGCCAGCAGCGCGACAGGGGGAAGCTCCTACGAGCAGTACTTC. Encoded protein: CASSATGGSSYEQYF.

The rearrangement links TRBV5-4 to TRBJ1-2; D perhaps matches TRBD1 (5 bases). CDR3 length: 14 residues. Germline CDR1 reads SGHNT; CDR2 reads YYREEE (reference sequence). Trimming took 2 bases from V and 7 from J, leaving 15 bases between them. CDR3 protein: CASSLPEGVGGYTF. For the CDR3, the DNA is TGTGCCAGCAGCTTACCCGAAGGGGTAGGTGGCTACACCTTC. The full variable domain, in which reference TRBV5-4 and TRBJ1-2 provide the parts outside the CDR3, is ETGVTQSPTHLIKTRGQQVTLRCSSQSGHNTVSWYQQALGQGPQFIFQYYREEENGRGNFPPRFSGLQFPNYSSELNVNALELDDSALYLCASSLPEGVGGYTFGSGTRLTVV.

This clone came up once. The chain is built from TRBV25-1 and TRBJ1-2; weak D call: TRBD1 (6 bases). Germline assignment: CDR1 MGHDK and CDR2 SYGVNS. CDR3 size: 13 residues. With 9 bases removed from V and 6 bases from J, the gap between germline ends came to 17 bases. CDR3 amino acids: CASRGTQLDGYTF. The DNA of the CDR3 is TGTGCCAGTAGGGGGACACAGCTCGATGGCTACACCTTC.

The chain carries TRBV28 and TRBJ2-2; 7 nucleotides agree with TRBD2. Germline V gene data show CDR1 as MDHEN and CDR2 as SYDVKM. J was trimmed by 16 bases and V by 5 bases; bases with no gene match: 16. This CDR3 contains 14 residues. CDR3: CASSPPGGGTKSFF. Here the CDR3 DNA reads TGTGCCAGCAGTCCCCCGGGGGGTGGCACGAAGTCGTTTTTT.

Here the CDR3 DNA reads TGTGCCAGCAGTTCATACCCCTGGTGGGAGGGAGTTCAAGAGACCCAGTACTTC. Its protein is CASSSYPWWEGVQETQYF. The gene calls are TRBV28 and TRBJ2-5; 7 positions match TRBD2. CDR1 MDHEN and CDR2 SYDVKM come from the germline V gene. CDR3 length: 18 residues. With 4 bases clipped from V and 2 bases from J, the junction kept 16 bases outside the gene matches.

The chain carries TRBV7-8 and TRBJ1-4; 12 bases line up with TRBD1. V lost 1 base and J lost 6; bases outside the gene matches: 6. The CDR3 covers 17 residues. Germline V gene sequence: CDR1 SGHVS, CDR2 FQNEAQ. The CDR3 loop is CASSLEGQGARDEKLFF. CDR3 DNA: TGTGCCAGCAGCTTAGAGGGACAGGGGGCGCGTGATGAAAAACTGTTTTTT.

The chain combines TRBV5-8 with TRBJ2-7, with unresolved D. CDR3 length equals 14 residues. Trimming shortened V by 2 bases and J by 4 bases, and 13 bases separated the two germline ends. Germline V gene sequence: CDR1 SGHTS, CDR2 YDEGEE. The CDR3 loop is CASSFRQAAYEQYF. In nucleotides, the CDR3 is TGTGCCAGCAGCTTCCGGCAGGCAGCTTACGAGCAGTACTTC.

J is TRBJ2-3 and V is TRBV6-6; 7 positions agree with TRBD2. CDR1 is MNHNY and CDR2 is SVGAGI in the germline V gene (reference sequence). This CDR3 is built from 15 residues. With V trimmed by 6 bases and J by 2 bases, 8 bases remained unmatched. The CDR3 sequence: CASRESGINTDTQYF. As DNA, the CDR3 is TGTGCCAGCAGGGAGAGCGGGATAAACACAGATACGCAGTATTTT.

This chain links TRBV30 with TRBJ2-2, with D maybe TRBD2 (6 bases). The CDR3 length is 18 residues. Germline V gene sequence: CDR1 GTSNPN, CDR2 SVGIG (reference sequence). V lost 3 bases and J lost 1, with 21 bases in between. The DNA for the CDR3 is TGTGCCTGGAGCGCCCGGTTGGCGGGATACGGGAACACCGGGGAGCTGTTTTTT. Its translation: CAWSARLAGYGNTGELFF.

V is TRBV5-1 and J is TRBJ1-6, with no clear D. Per the germline V gene, CDR1 is SGHRS and CDR2 is YFSETQ. V lost 5 bases and J 0 bases, leaving 15 bases between the germline ends. The CDR3 covers 17 residues. The CDR3 is CASRVGLTSSYNSPLHF. The CDR3, as DNA: TGCGCCAGCAGGGTCGGGCTGACTAGCTCCTATAATTCACCCCTCCACTTT. Looking up the rest from reference TRBV5-1 and TRBJ1-6 gives the full variable domain: KAGVTQTPRYLIKTRGQQVTLSCSPISGHRSVSWYQQTPGQGLQFLFEYFSETQRNKGNFPGRFSGRQFSNSRSEMNVSTLELGDSALYLCASRVGLTSSYNSPLHFGNGTRLTVT.

The chain employs TRBV19 and TRBJ1-1, with 7 positions matching TRBD1. Losses at the gene ends were 3 bases for V and 5 bases for J; bases not matched to a gene: 6. The CDR3 spans 14 residues. Germline V gene lookup returns CDR1 LNHDA and CDR2 SQIVND (reference sequence). In DNA, the CDR3 is TGTGCCAGTAGTATGGCGAGGGGGCGGACTGAAGCTTTCTTT. Residues: CASSMARGRTEAFF. The variable domain in full, completed from reference TRBV19 and TRBJ1-1, reads DGGITQSPKYLFRKEGQNVTLSCEQNLNHDAMYWYRQDPGQGLRLIYYSQIVNDFQKGDIAEGYSVSREKKESFPLTVTSAQKNPTAFYLCASSMARGRTEAFFGQGTRLTVV.

The chain couples TRBV19 to TRBJ1-5; D is perhaps TRBD1 (5 bases). This CDR3 has 13 residues. The germline CDR1 and CDR2 sequences are LNHDA and SQIVND (reference sequence). V was cut by 4 bases and J by 6 bases, with 10 bases left in between. The CDR3 region has the DNA TGTGCCAGTAGTACCTCCAGGGCTCAGCCCCAGCATTTT. Protein product: CASSTSRAQPQHF.

The chain employs TRBV7-3 and TRBJ2-1; D remains ambiguous. Germline assignment: CDR1 SGHTA and CDR2 FQGTGA. With 1 base removed from V and 7 bases from J, the gap between germline ends came to 5 bases. The CDR3 covers 12 residues. The CDR3, as DNA: TGTGCCAGCAGCTTAAACGGGAATGAGCAGTTCTTC. Translating it yields CASSLNGNEQFF. The variable domain in full, completed from reference TRBV7-3 and TRBJ2-1, reads GAGVSQTPSNKVTEKGKYVELRCDPISGHTALYWYRQSLGQGPEFLIYFQGTGAADDSGLPNDRFFAVRPEGSVSTLKIQRTERGDSAVYLCASSLNGNEQFFGPGTRLTVL.

V and J are TRBV18 and TRBJ1-2; tentative D call: TRBD1 (6 bases). The length of the CDR3 is 16 residues. CDR1 and CDR2 from the germline V gene are KGHSH and LQKENI. The V gene lost 6 bases and the J gene lost 6 bases, with 23 bases spanning the gap. The CDR3 coding sequence is TGTGCCAGCTCCCGCGACAGGCCCCCGGCCAGCAATGGCTACACCTTC. Encoded protein: CASSRDRPPASNGYTF.

This clone was recorded once. The chain couples TRBV18 to TRBJ1-1; 9 nucleotides agree with TRBD1. Trimming at V came to 2 bases and at J to 4 bases, leaving 5 bases not matched to a gene. The CDR3 runs to 15 residues. The germline gives CDR1 KGHSH, CDR2 LQKENI. CDR3 residues: CASSPVGQGTTEAFF. CDR3 bases: TGTGCCAGCTCACCAGTGGGACAGGGAACCACTGAAGCTTTCTTT.

J is TRBJ2-2 and V is TRBV6-5; 13 bases fit TRBD2. Germline lookup yields CDR1 MNHEY and CDR2 SVGAGI. V was clipped by 6 bases and J by 6 bases; unmatched bases: 4. The CDR3 extends over 15 amino acids. Here the CDR3 reads CASSSGTSGAGELFF. The CDR3 bases are TGTGCCAGCAGCTCCGGGACTAGCGGGGCCGGGGAGCTGTTTTTT.

The V gene is TRBV19, the J gene TRBJ2-3; D is perhaps TRBD1 (6 bases). Germline V gene data show CDR1 as LNHDA and CDR2 as SQIVND (reference sequence). V lost 1 base and J lost 0, with 8 bases in between. This CDR3 region has 15 residues. CDR3 nucleotide sequence: TGTGCCAGTAGTATAGGGGGGACAAGCACAGATACGCAGTATTTT. It is translated as CASSIGGTSTDTQYF.

On this clone itself: An end of the junction does not agree with germline; a read error may underlie this. The chain combines TRBV6-5 with TRBJ2-7, with TRBD1 matching 10 bases. Germline V gene data show CDR1 as MNHEY and CDR2 as SVGAGI. The CDR3 is 14 amino acids. The CDR3 loop is CAGRGTGVPWEQYF. CDR3 bases: TGTGCCGGCAGGGGGACAGGGGTCCCCTGGGAGCAGTACTTC.

The rearrangement joins TRBV5-1 to TRBJ1-2; D call uncertain. This CDR3 is 13 amino acids long. V lost 2 bases to trimming and J lost 6 bases, with 11 bases between them. CDR1 is SGHRS and CDR2 is YFSETQ in the germline V gene. For the CDR3, the DNA is TGCGCCAGCAGCTTAAATCGGCAGGATGGCTACACCTTC. Its translation: CASSLNRQDGYTF.

The chain uses TRBV28 and TRBJ1-1, with D possibly matching TRBD1 (6 bases). Trimming removed 3 bases at V and 0 bases at J, with 17 bases between. There are 17 residues in the CDR3. Germline values: CDR1 MDHEN, CDR2 SYDVKM. As DNA, the CDR3 is TGTGCCAGCAGTTTGACAGGTCGGGAAATTCTGAACACTGAAGCTTTCTTT. This codes for CASSLTGREILNTEAFF.

Concerning this clone: The CDR3 ends on some other residue instead of the conserved phenylalanine or tryptophan, so this is likely a read error. Because the CDR3's place on the DNA is in doubt, the DNA is left out and the CDR3 is given as listed by TCRdb. The rearrangement links TRBV9 to TRBJ2-4; the table's D call of TRBD2 was not tested on the DNA. The V gene's germline CDR1 is SGDLS and CDR2 YYNGEE. 13 amino acids form the CDR3, both terminal residues included. CDR3 loop: CASSGGSGRAGRA.

This chain joins TRBV5-1 and TRBJ2-1, with 10 bases that match TRBD1. V lost 2 bases, J lost 7 bases, and 6 bases stayed unmatched. This CDR3 region has 15 residues. Germline assignment: CDR1 SGHRS and CDR2 YFSETQ. Here the CDR3 reads CASSFPGTGVNEQFF. CDR3 nucleotide sequence: TGCGCCAGCAGCTTCCCCGGGACAGGGGTTAATGAGCAGTTCTTC.

The rearrangement joins TRBV28 to TRBJ1-2, with 7 bases aligning to TRBD1. V shed 5 bases, J shed 5 bases, and the junction held 11 bases outside the gene matches. The CDR3 is made up of 15 amino acids. Germline CDR1 MDHEN, CDR2 SYDVKM. CDR3 residues: CASSLPGQVAYGYTF. Here the CDR3 DNA reads TGTGCCAGCAGTCTCCCCGGACAGGTTGCTTATGGCTACACCTTC.

The genes are TRBV30 and TRBJ1-5; D may be TRBD1 (6 bases). The V gene's germline CDR1 is GTSNPN and CDR2 SVGIG (reference sequence). The length of the CDR3 is 13 residues. V was pared by 5 bases and J by 5 bases, with 13 bases between. In DNA form, the CDR3 reads TGTGCCTGGTCACAGGGACGGGATCAGCCCCAGCATTTT. Protein sequence: CAWSQGRDQPQHF.

The chain employs TRBV6-6 and TRBJ2-5, with 10 nucleotides matching TRBD1. The CDR3 is 15 amino acids. CDR1 MNHNY and CDR2 SVGAGI come from the germline V gene (reference sequence). V lost 4 bases, J lost 5 bases, and 7 bases stayed unmatched. The CDR3 here is CASSLGTGVGETQYF. As DNA, the CDR3 is TGTGCCAGCAGTTTAGGGACAGGGGTAGGGGAGACCCAGTACTTC.